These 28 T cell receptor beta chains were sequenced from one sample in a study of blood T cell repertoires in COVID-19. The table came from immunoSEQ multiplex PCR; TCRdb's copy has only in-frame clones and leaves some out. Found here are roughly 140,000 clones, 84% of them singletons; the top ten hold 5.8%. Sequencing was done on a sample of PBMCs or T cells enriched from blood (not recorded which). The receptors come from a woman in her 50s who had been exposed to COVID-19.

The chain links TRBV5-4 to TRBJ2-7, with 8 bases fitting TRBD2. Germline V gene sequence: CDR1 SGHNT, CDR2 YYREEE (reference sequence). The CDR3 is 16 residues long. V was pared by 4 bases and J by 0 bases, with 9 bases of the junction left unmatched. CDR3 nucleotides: TGTGCCAGCAGCCTCGCGGGGGGTTCTTCCTCCTACGAGCAGTACTTC. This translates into CASSLAGGSSSYEQYF.

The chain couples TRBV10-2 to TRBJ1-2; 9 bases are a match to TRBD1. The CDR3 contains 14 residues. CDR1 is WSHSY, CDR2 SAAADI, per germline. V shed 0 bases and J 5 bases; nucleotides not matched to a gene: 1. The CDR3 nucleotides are TGCGCCAGCAGTGAGTCCGACAGGGGGTATGGCTACACCTTC. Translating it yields CASSESDRGYGYTF.

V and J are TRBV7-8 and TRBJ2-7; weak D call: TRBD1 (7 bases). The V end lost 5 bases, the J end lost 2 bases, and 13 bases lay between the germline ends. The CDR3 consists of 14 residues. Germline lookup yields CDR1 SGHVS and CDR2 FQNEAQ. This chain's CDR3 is CASSPRDSTYEQYF. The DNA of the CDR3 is TGTGCCAGCAGCCCGCGGGACAGCACCTACGAGCAGTACTTC.

The chain's CDR3 is CASSVSQMGGEQFF. The CDR3 bases are TGTGCCAGCAGTGTAAGCCAGATGGGGGGTGAGCAGTTCTTC. V and J are TRBV25-1 and TRBJ2-1, with a tentative D call TRBD2 (6 bases). The V gene lost 4 bases and the J gene lost 9 bases, with 16 bases spanning the gap. CDR1 is MGHDK, CDR2 SYGVNS, per germline. The CDR3 runs 14 residues.

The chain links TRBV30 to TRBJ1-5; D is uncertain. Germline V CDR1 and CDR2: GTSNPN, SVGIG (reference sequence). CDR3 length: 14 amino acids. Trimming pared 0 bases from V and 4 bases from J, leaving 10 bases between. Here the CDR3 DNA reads TGTGCCTGGAGTGTAGGGAGTGGGAATCAGCCCCAGCATTTT. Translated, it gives CAWSVGSGNQPQHF. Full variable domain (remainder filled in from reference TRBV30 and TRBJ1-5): SQTIHQWPATLVQPVGSPLSLECTVEGTSNPNLYWYRQAAGRGLQLLFYSVGIGQISSEVPQNLSASRPQDRQFILSSKKLLLSDSGFYLCAWSVGSGNQPQHFGDGTRLSIL.

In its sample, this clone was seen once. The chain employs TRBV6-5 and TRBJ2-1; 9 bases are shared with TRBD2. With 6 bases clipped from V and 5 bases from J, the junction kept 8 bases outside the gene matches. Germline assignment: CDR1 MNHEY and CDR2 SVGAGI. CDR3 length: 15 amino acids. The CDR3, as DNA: TGTGCCAGCAGGCCCGGACTAGCGACACACAATGAGCAGTTCTTC. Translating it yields CASRPGLATHNEQFF.

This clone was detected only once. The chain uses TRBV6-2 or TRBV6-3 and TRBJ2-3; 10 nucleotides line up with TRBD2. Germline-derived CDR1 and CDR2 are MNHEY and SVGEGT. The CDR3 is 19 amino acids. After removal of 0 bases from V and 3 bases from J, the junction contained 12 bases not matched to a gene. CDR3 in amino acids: CASSYSLTGASGSTDTQYF. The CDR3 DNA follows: TGTGCCAGCAGTTACTCCCTCACCGGGGCTAGCGGGAGTACAGATACGCAGTATTTT.

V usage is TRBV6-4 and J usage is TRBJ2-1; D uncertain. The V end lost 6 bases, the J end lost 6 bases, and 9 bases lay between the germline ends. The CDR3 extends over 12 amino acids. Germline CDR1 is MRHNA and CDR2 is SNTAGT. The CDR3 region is CASRSGPNEQFF. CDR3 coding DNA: TGTGCCAGCAGAAGTGGGCCCAATGAGCAGTTCTTC.

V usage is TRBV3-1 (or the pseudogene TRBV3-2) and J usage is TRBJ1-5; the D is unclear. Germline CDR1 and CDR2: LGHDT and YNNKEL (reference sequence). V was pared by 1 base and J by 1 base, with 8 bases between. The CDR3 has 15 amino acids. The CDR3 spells CASSQGGKSNQPQHF. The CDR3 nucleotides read TGTGCCAGCAGCCAAGGAGGGAAGAGCAATCAGCCCCAGCATTTT.

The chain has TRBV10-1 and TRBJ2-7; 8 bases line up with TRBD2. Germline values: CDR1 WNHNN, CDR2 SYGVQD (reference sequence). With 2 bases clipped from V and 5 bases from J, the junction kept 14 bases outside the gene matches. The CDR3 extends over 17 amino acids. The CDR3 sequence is CASSEGVAGSRPHEQYF. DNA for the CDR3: TGCGCCAGCAGTGAGGGAGTAGCGGGATCGAGGCCCCACGAGCAGTACTTC.

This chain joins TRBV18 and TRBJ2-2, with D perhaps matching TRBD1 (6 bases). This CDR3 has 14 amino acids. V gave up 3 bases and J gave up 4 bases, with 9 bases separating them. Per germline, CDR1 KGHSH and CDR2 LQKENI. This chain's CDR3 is CASSPRGPTGELFF. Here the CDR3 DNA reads TGTGCCAGCTCACCCAGGGGTCCCACCGGGGAGCTGTTTTTT.

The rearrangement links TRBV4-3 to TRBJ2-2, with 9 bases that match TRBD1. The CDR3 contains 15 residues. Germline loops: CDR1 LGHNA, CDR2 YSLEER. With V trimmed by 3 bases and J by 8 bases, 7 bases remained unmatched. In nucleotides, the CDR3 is TGCGCCAGCAGCCACAAACAGGGGGCAGGTGGGGAGCTGTTTTTT. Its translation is CASSHKQGAGGELFF.

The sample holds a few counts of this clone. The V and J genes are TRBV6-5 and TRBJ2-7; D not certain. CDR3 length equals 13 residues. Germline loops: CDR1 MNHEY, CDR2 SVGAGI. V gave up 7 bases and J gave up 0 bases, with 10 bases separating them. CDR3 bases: TGTGCCAGCACTTCTAGTGACTCCTACGAGCAGTACTTC. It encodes CASTSSDSYEQYF.

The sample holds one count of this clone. The CDR3 nucleotides read TGTGCAAGTCGCCACGAGGCGACAGGGGGGACACCCCTCCACTTT. Residues: CASRHEATGGTPLHF. The gene calls are TRBV12-2 and TRBJ1-6; the DNA was not compared with TRBD1, the D call given in the table. TRBV12-2 is listed as a pseudogene. CDR3 size: 15 residues.

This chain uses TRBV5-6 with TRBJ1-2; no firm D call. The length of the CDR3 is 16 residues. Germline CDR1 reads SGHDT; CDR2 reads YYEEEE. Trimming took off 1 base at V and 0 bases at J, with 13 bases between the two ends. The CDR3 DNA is TGTGCCAGCAGCTTGACACCGACACCCCCTAACTATGGCTACACCTTC. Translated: CASSLTPTPPNYGYTF.

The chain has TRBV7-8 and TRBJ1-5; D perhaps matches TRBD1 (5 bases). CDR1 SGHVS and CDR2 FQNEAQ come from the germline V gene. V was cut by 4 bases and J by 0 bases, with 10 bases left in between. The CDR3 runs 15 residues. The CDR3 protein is CASSSGLLSNQPQHF. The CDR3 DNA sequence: TGTGCCAGCAGCTCGGGACTTCTTAGCAATCAGCCCCAGCATTTT.

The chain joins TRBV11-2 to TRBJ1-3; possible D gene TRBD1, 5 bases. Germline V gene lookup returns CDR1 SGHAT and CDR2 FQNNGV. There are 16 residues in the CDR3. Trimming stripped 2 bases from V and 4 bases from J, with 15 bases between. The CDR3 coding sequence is TGTGCCAGCAGCTTACTGAGGCAGGGTAGAGGAAACACCATATATTTT. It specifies CASSLLRQGRGNTIYF.

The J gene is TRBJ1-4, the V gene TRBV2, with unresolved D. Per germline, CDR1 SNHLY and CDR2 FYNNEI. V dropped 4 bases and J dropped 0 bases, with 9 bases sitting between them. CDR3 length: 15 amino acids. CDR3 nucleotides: TGTGCCAGCAGTGCTGGGCCCTCAACTAATGAAAAACTGTTTTTT. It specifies CASSAGPSTNEKLFF.

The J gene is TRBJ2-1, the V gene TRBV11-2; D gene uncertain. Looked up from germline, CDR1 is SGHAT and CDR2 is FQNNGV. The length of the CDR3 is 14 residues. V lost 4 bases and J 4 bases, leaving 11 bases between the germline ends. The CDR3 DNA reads TGTGCCAGCAGCTCCCTTTTCGGGTACAATGAGCAGTTCTTC. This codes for CASSSLFGYNEQFF.

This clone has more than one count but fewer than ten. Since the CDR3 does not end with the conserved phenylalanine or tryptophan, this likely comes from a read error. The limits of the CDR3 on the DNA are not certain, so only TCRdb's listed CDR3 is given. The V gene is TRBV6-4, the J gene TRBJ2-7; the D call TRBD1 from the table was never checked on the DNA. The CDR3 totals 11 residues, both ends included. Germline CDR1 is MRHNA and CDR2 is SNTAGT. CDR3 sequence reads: CASSDFSSAGL.

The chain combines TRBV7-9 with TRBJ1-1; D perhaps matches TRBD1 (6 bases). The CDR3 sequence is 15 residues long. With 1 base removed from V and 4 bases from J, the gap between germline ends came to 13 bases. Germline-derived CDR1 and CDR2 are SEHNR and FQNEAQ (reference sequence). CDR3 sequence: CASSLGGLAGTEAFF. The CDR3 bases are TGTGCCAGCAGCTTAGGGGGGCTCGCGGGCACTGAAGCTTTCTTT.

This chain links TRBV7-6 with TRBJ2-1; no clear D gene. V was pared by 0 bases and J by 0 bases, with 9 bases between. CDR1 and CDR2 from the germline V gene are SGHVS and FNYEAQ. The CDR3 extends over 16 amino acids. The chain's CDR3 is CASSLAAWSSYNEQFF. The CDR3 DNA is TGTGCCAGCAGCTTAGCGGCCTGGAGCTCCTACAATGAGCAGTTCTTC.

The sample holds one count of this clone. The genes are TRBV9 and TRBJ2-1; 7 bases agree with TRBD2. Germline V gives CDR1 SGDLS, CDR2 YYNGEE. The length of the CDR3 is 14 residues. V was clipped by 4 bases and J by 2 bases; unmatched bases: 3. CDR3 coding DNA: TGTGCCAGCAGCCAGCGGGAAACCTACAATGAGCAGTTCTTC. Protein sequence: CASSQRETYNEQFF.

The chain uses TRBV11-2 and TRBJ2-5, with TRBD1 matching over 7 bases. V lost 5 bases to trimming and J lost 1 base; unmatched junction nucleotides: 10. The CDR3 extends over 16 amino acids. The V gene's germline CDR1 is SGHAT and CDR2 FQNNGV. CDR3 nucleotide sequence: TGTGCCAGCAGCGCAGACAGGGCCCTCTTCCAAGAGACCCAGTACTTC. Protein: CASSADRALFQETQYF. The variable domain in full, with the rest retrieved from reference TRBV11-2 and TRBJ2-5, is EAGVAQSPRYKIIEKRQSVAFWCNPISGHATLYWYQQILGQGPKLLIQFQNNGVVDDSQLPKDRFSAERLKGVDSTLKIQPAKLEDSAVYLCASSADRALFQETQYFGPGTRLLVL.

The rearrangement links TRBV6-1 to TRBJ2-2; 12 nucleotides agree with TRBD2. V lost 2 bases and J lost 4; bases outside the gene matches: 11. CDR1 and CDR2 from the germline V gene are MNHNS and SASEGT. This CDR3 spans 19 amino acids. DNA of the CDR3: TGTGCCAGCAGTGAACGGGGGCTAGCGGGAGGGCGCCGCACCGGGGAGCTGTTTTTT. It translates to CASSERGLAGGRRTGELFF.

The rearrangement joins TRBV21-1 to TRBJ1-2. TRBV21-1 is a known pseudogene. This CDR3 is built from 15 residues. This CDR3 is CASLTRIYPNYGYTF. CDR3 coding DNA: TGTGCCAGCCTGACGAGGATTTACCCTAACTATGGCTACACCTTC.

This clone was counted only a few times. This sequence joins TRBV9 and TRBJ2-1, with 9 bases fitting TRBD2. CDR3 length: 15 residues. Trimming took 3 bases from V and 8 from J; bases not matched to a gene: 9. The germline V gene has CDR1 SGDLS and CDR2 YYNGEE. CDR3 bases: TGTGCCAGCAGCGGTAGCGGGAGTTTTCGGGATGAGCAGTTCTTC. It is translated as CASSGSGSFRDEQFF.

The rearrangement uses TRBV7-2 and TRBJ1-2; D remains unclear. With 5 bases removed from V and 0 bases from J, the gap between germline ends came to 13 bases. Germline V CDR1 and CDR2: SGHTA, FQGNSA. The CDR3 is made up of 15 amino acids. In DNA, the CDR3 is TGTGCCAGCAGCCCCCAAGCCGGGACTAACTATGGCTACACCTTC. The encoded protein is CASSPQAGTNYGYTF.